The next 18 T cell receptor beta chains were all read from a single sample in a study of T cell changes during pregnancy in multiple sclerosis. Produced via immunoSEQ multiplex PCR; TCRdb's table is partial and in-frame only. Of tens of thousands of clones listed, roughly 90% are singletons. The source was peripheral blood, collected before pregnancy. These receptors were collected from a female donor with multiple sclerosis, enrolled in a pregnancy study.

This chain links TRBV4-1 with TRBJ2-2; D perhaps matches TRBD1 (6 bases). The CDR3 runs to 14 residues. The V end was cut by 5 bases, the J end by 2 bases, with 9 bases between. Germline loops: CDR1 MGHRA, CDR2 YSYEKL. This CDR3 is CASSGQTNTGELFF. Here the CDR3 DNA reads TGCGCCAGCAGCGGACAGACAAACACCGGGGAGCTGTTTTTT.

A single count supports this clone. This chain links TRBV15 with TRBJ1-1; 9 nucleotides match TRBD1. Germline CDR1 and CDR2: LNHNV and YYDKDF (reference sequence). CDR3 length: 15 amino acids. V shed 7 bases, J shed 4 bases, and the junction held 10 bases outside the gene matches. The CDR3 region has the DNA TGTGCCACCAACTTGGGACAGGGAGTGGGCACTGAAGCTTTCTTT. It codes for CATNLGQGVGTEAFF.

This chain uses TRBV9 with TRBJ2-3, with D tentatively TRBD2 (6 bases). Germline V gives CDR1 SGDLS, CDR2 YYNGEE. Between the trimmed V and J ends, which lost 4 bases and 5 bases, there was a span of 17 bases. The CDR3 totals 15 residues. Here the CDR3 reads CASSHPGLHLDTQYF. CDR3 bases: TGTGCCAGCAGCCACCCGGGACTCCACCTAGATACGCAGTATTTT.

This clone was seen a handful of times. This chain uses TRBV19 with TRBJ2-7, with D perhaps matching TRBD2 (6 bases). The CDR3 is 14 amino acids. The germline V and J ends were trimmed by 6 bases and 7 bases, with 19 bases remaining between them. CDR1 and CDR2 (germline): LNHDA, SQIVND (reference sequence). The DNA of the CDR3 is TGTGCCAGTAGCAGCGGGCAGACACTACGGGAGCAGTACTTC. Its translation: CASSSGQTLREQYF.

V and J are TRBV28 and TRBJ2-1, with TRBD2 matching over 7 bases. There are 13 residues in the CDR3. Germline CDR1 and CDR2: MDHEN and SYDVKM. V was clipped by 5 bases and J by 7 bases; unmatched bases: 5. CDR3 protein: CASSAVGGNEQFF. The CDR3 region has the DNA TGTGCCAGCAGTGCCGTGGGGGGGAATGAGCAGTTCTTC.

The V and J genes are TRBV4-2 and TRBJ1-2; D unclear. The CDR3 consists of 14 residues. Per the germline V gene, CDR1 is LGHNA and CDR2 is YNFKEQ. V dropped 0 bases and J dropped 4 bases, with 9 bases sitting between them. The CDR3 protein is CASSQDNGLYGYTF. CDR3 in DNA: TGTGCCAGCAGCCAAGATAACGGTCTCTATGGCTACACCTTC.

The gene calls are TRBV29-1 and TRBJ1-1, with TRBD1 matching over 8 bases. The trim removed 7 bases at V and 1 base at J, leaving 8 bases unmatched. The CDR3 spans 14 residues. Looked up from germline, CDR1 is SQVTM and CDR2 is ANQGSEA. In nucleotides, the CDR3 is TGCAGCGCTAGATCCGGGACAGGGAACACTGAAGCTTTCTTT. Its translation: CSARSGTGNTEAFF.

This clone was observed once. The chain has TRBV25-1 and TRBJ2-7; D not resolved. Per the germline V gene, CDR1 is MGHDK and CDR2 is SYGVNS. The ends were cut back, 11 bases at V and 0 bases at J, with 11 bases in the middle. The CDR3 has 12 residues. CDR3 loop: CACQSSSYEQYF. DNA of the CDR3: TGTGCCTGCCAGTCCAGCTCCTACGAGCAGTACTTC.

The chain links TRBV7-9 to TRBJ1-1; D ambiguous. The CDR3 is 14 residues long. Germline V gives CDR1 SEHNR, CDR2 FQNEAQ (reference sequence). V was clipped by 5 bases and J by 0 bases, with 10 bases between them. CDR3 nucleotides: TGTGCCAGCAGCGGTTCGGTTTTGAACACTGAAGCTTTCTTT. This sequence encodes CASSGSVLNTEAFF.

As DNA, the CDR3 is TGTGCCAGTAGTATTGTGCGAGGGGAGACCCAGTACTTC. It encodes CASSIVRGETQYF. V gene TRBV19 combines with J gene TRBJ2-5; a weak D match, TRBD2 (5 bases). V lost 3 bases and J lost 5, with 10 bases in between. From germline, CDR1 is LNHDA and CDR2 SQIVND (reference sequence). The CDR3 loop spans 13 amino acids.

This clone was observed once. The chain couples TRBV15 to TRBJ2-3; the D gene is possibly TRBD1 (6 bases). V was trimmed by 0 bases and J by 2 bases, leaving 9 bases between them. This CDR3 region has 15 residues. The germline CDR1 and CDR2 sequences are LNHNV and YYDKDF (reference sequence). The CDR3 spells CATSRDHRDTDTQYF. Written as DNA, the CDR3 is TGTGCCACCAGCAGAGATCACAGGGACACAGATACGCAGTATTTT.

The chain is built from TRBV7-9 and TRBJ2-1; D might be TRBD2 (6 bases). Germline values: CDR1 SEHNR, CDR2 FQNEAQ (reference sequence). The CDR3 covers 16 residues. V lost 4 bases, J lost 4 bases, and 17 bases lay in between. CDR3 sequence reads: CASSSDPGTPYNEQFF. In nucleotides, the CDR3 is TGTGCCAGCAGCTCCGACCCCGGGACTCCGTACAATGAGCAGTTCTTC.

The V call is TRBV2, the J call TRBJ2-4, with 10 bases identical to TRBD1. The CDR3 has 17 residues. V lost 5 bases to trimming and J lost 8 bases; unmatched junction nucleotides: 15. From germline, CDR1 is SNHLY and CDR2 FYNNEI. Here the CDR3 DNA reads TGTGCCAGCAGTCCCTCCAAGTCGGGACAGGGGATGGACATTCAGTACTTC. Translated, it gives CASSPSKSGQGMDIQYF.

The chain is built from TRBV27 and TRBJ2-2; possibly TRBD2 for D (5 bases). Between the trimmed V and J ends, which lost 6 bases and 4 bases, there was a span of 15 bases. Germline V CDR1 and CDR2: MNHEY, SMNVEV (reference sequence). There are 15 residues in the CDR3. In nucleotides, the CDR3 is TGTGCCAGCAGCCCTACGGTGGGAGTCACCGGGGAGCTGTTTTTT. This encodes CASSPTVGVTGELFF.

This chain joins TRBV6-1 and TRBJ2-2, with 10 bases aligning to TRBD2. The CDR3 consists of 18 residues. CDR1 MNHNS and CDR2 SASEGT come from the germline V gene. The trim removed 4 bases at V and 5 bases at J, leaving 13 bases unmatched. CDR3 in DNA: TGTGCCAGCAGTGTAGAACTAGCGGGACCAGCGCGGACCGGGGAGCTGTTTTTT. Amino acid sequence: CASSVELAGPARTGELFF.

The chain links TRBV15 to TRBJ2-7; 7 nucleotides align to TRBD2. This CDR3 is built from 15 residues. Germline CDR1 reads LNHNV; CDR2 reads YYDKDF (reference sequence). Trimming removed 6 bases from V and 7 bases from J; junction bases left unmatched: 15. CDR3 DNA: TGTGCCACCAGTCCGACAAGCGGGGCCGCCCGGGAGCAGTACTTC. Its translation: CATSPTSGAAREQYF.

This chain uses TRBV2 with TRBJ2-7, with D possibly being TRBD1 (6 bases). CDR3 length: 15 amino acids. Trimming stripped 3 bases from V and 3 bases from J, with 15 bases between. The V gene's germline CDR1 is SNHLY and CDR2 FYNNEI. The CDR3 protein is CASSEVRGSSYEQYF. CDR3 in DNA: TGTGCCAGCAGTGAGGTCAGGGGATCTAGCTACGAGCAGTACTTC.

The chain employs TRBV6-6 and TRBJ2-1; 8 positions match TRBD2. This CDR3 is built from 15 residues. After removal of 8 bases from V and 9 bases from J, the junction contained 15 bases not matched to a gene. The V gene's germline CDR1 is MNHNY and CDR2 SVGAGI (reference sequence). CDR3 coding DNA: TGTGCCAGCGCCCAGAGGAGCGGGAGAGAGGTTGAGCAGTTCTTC. Its protein is CASAQRSGREVEQFF.